This T cell receptor (beta chain) was identified in a study of T-cell memory formation after mild COVID-19. TCRdb itself ran the 5' RACE reads through MiXCR, one entry per CDR3 protein. Among 560,000 or so distinct CDR3 sequences listed, roughly a sixth were seen once. General study results and limits: Second-wave clones with a day 37 peak had unconfirmed SARS-CoV-2 specificity. Pre-infection memory contained some responding clones, which suggested that cross-reactive memory had joined.

In this sample, this clonotype turned up a few times. What it binds is unknown. CDR1 and CDR2 from the germline V gene are MNHEY and SVGEGT. CDR3 length: 13 amino acids. V dropped 5 bases and J dropped 5 bases, with 10 bases sitting between them. The TCR was taken from an adult woman who had mild COVID-19 (a few samples of this study predate the infection). Cell type and time point are not known. The J gene is TRBJ1-5, the V gene TRBV6-2 or TRBV6-3; D remains unclear. Sequencing input: PBMCs or a T cell subset sorted from them (not recorded which). CDR3 nucleotides: TGTGCCAGCAGTGACTGGGAGGATCAGCCCCAGCATTTT. The encoded protein is CASSDWEDQPQHF.